These 9 T cell receptor beta chains originate from one sample sequenced in a study of blood T cell repertoires in COVID-19. Profiling relied on immunoSEQ multiplex PCR, and the TCRdb table lists in-frame clones only, not all of them. This repertoire shows around 250,000 clones, about 90% found once; its top ten account for 1.2%. Sequenced material: PBMCs or T cells enriched from blood (not recorded which). The receptors originated from a human donor in a cohort exposed to, infected with or recovered from COVID-19 (not recorded which). The donor label of this sample is uncertain.

The chain is built from TRBV29-1 and TRBJ1-5; D unresolved. Trimming shortened V by 7 bases and J by 3 bases, and 7 bases separated the two germline ends. Looked up from germline, CDR1 is SQVTM and CDR2 is ANQGSEA. The CDR3 length is 11 residues. The CDR3: CSGEANQPQHF. CDR3 DNA sequence: TGCAGCGGGGAGGCCAATCAGCCCCAGCATTTT.

The chain uses TRBV10-3 and TRBJ1-5; D perhaps matches TRBD1 (5 bases). The germline V and J ends were trimmed by 3 bases and 2 bases, with 11 bases remaining between them. The CDR3 spans 15 residues. In germline, CDR1 is ENHRY, CDR2 SYGVKD. The chain's CDR3 is CAISDDSIRNQPQHF. In nucleotides, the CDR3 is TGTGCCATCAGTGACGACAGCATACGCAATCAGCCCCAGCATTTT.

This chain uses TRBV9 with TRBJ2-3, with TRBD2 matching over 10 bases. CDR1 is SGDLS, CDR2 YYNGEE, per germline. The CDR3 has 15 residues. V dropped 4 bases and J dropped 4; count of bases not matched to a gene: 6. CDR3 loop: CASSLGLAASDTQYF. CDR3 sequence (DNA): TGTGCCAGCAGCCTTGGACTAGCGGCATCAGATACGCAGTATTTT.

The CDR3 reads CASSDGQGGGEQFF. The CDR3 bases are TGTGCCAGCAGTGACGGACAGGGAGGCGGTGAGCAGTTCTTC. The gene calls are TRBV6-4 and TRBJ2-1; 8 bases fit TRBD1. Per the germline V gene, CDR1 is MRHNA and CDR2 is SNTAGT. V lost 2 bases, J lost 9 bases, and 6 bases stayed unmatched. CDR3 length: 14 amino acids.

This chain connects TRBV9 to TRBJ2-7; weak D call: TRBD1 (6 bases). CDR3 size: 16 residues. V was clipped by 0 bases and J by 7 bases, with 20 bases between them. Germline V gives CDR1 SGDLS, CDR2 YYNGEE. The CDR3 nucleotides read TGTGCCAGCAGCGTAGGCTTGGCAGGGGTTGTCGGGGAGCAGTACTTC. As protein: CASSVGLAGVVGEQYF.

This sequence joins TRBV2 and TRBJ1-3; D may be TRBD1 (6 bases). In germline, CDR1 is SNHLY, CDR2 FYNNEI. CDR3 size: 15 residues. The ends were cut back, 6 bases at V and 4 bases at J, with 16 bases in the middle. CDR3 nucleotides: TGTGCCAGCAGCGGGACATCGGGATACGGAAACACCATATATTTT. Protein: CASSGTSGYGNTIYF.

This chain connects TRBV9 to TRBJ1-4, with D hard to call. CDR1 and CDR2 (germline): SGDLS, YYNGEE. Trimming removed 3 bases at V and 7 bases at J, with 7 bases between. The CDR3 spans 12 residues. CDR3 sequence (DNA): TGTGCCAGCAGCGGCAATAGTGAAAAACTGTTTTTT. Translated, it gives CASSGNSEKLFF.

This chain links TRBV10-3 with TRBJ1-2, with 7 bases identical to TRBD1. The germline gives CDR1 ENHRY, CDR2 SYGVKD. This CDR3 spans 16 amino acids. The J segment lost 4 bases and the V segment lost 0 bases, leaving 8 bases of the junction unmatched. The CDR3 loop reads CAISESQGGSSYGYTF. For the CDR3, the DNA is TGTGCCATCAGTGAGTCACAAGGGGGCAGCAGCTATGGCTACACCTTC.

For this clone: Since a much larger clone is just one base distant, this may be a read error. CDR3 sequence: CANSVGQGSEKLFF. As DNA, the CDR3 is TGTGCCAATAGTGTAGGACAGGGGTCGGAAAAACTGTTTTTT. The V call is TRBV19, the J call TRBJ1-4, with 9 bases lining up with TRBD1. The CDR3 is 14 residues long. Germline CDR1 is LNHDA and CDR2 is SQIVND (reference sequence).